This TCR beta chain emerged from a study of post-analysis software for immune sequencing data. On the study more broadly: Both relapsing-remitting and secondary progressive multiple sclerosis featured among the disease courses, as did progressive-relapsing multiple sclerosis. Findings and limits, study-wide: Controls' normalized Chao1 diversity significantly exceeded that of multiple sclerosis patients. TRBV5-6, TRBV5-1 and TRBV20-1 belonged to a set of roughly five TRBV segments that were more frequent in patients than controls.

Of note for this clonotype: Its target is not known.

The CDR3 covers 12 residues. Germline CDR1 and CDR2: ENHRY and SYGVKD. V shed 6 bases and J shed 6 bases, with 11 bases lying between them. Prepared libraries of TCR beta cDNA carried unique molecular identifiers. A population of about 0.85 to 11 million T cells gave rise to around 480,000 cDNA molecules. A single record per CDR3 protein comes from TCRdb applying MiXCR to the PCR reads. In the table there are about half a million distinct CDR3 sequences, about a third of which are singletons. The source is a girl under 18 with multiple sclerosis. What was sequenced was blood. The chain joins TRBV10-3 to TRBJ1-1; unclear D gene. In nucleotides, the CDR3 is TGTGCCATCAGCCACCAAGGGTCTGAAGCTTTCTTT. This sequence encodes CAISHQGSEAFF.